This is a list of T cell receptor beta chains from one sample in a study of blood T cell repertoires in COVID-19. The method was immunoSEQ multiplex PCR; TCRdb's version includes in-frame clones alone and lacks a portion of them. This table has over 200,000 clones, around 90% appearing once. Sample: peripheral blood. These receptor sequences come from a human donor in a cohort sampled during active COVID-19. Each CDR3 is given with its conserved first and last residue. Size is omitted from some rows. Given values are once, few, many or a class for expanded clones.

J gene | V gene | clone size | CDR3 protein
TRBJ1-5 | TRBV18 | - | CASSPGQGARDQPQHF
TRBJ2-7 | TRBV18 | - | CASSPTLAGGRGHEQYF
TRBJ1-6 | TRBV11-2 | - | CASSFSGGGNSPLHF
TRBJ1-1 | TRBV29-1 | once | CSVEQQGPGTEAFF
TRBJ2-7 | TRBV4-3 | - | CASSPDRDDSYEQYF
TRBJ1-1 | TRBV6-4 | - | CASSVSVNTEAFF
TRBJ1-1 | TRBV6-2/TRBV6-3 | - | CASSYNGVFTEAFF
TRBJ2-1 | TRBV4-3 | once | CASSHSGEGYSEQFF
TRBJ2-7 | TRBV20-1 | - | CSASSYEQYF
TRBJ2-2 | TRBV5-1 | - | CASSPGQAFTGELFF
TRBJ2-7 | TRBV7-2 | - | CASSLALPGQGPYEQYF